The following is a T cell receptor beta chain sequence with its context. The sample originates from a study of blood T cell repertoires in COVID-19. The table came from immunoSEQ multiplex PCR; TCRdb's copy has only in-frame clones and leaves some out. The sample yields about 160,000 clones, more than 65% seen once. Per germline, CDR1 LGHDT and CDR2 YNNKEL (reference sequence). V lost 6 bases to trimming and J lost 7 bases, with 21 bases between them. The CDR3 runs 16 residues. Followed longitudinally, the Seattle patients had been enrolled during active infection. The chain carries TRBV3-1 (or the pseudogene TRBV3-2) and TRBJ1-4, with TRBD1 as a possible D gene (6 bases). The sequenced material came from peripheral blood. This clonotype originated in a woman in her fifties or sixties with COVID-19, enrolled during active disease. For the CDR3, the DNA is TGTGCCAGCAGGAAAACAGGGCCGGGCCCAATTGAAAAACTGTTTTTT. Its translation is CASRKTGPGPIEKLFF.